This T cell receptor beta chain was identified during a study of T-cell memory formation after mild COVID-19. CDR1 is MDHEN, CDR2 SYDVKM, per germline. The CDR3 sequence is 14 residues long. The V gene lost 6 bases and the J gene lost 0 bases, with 12 bases spanning the gap. This clonotype was seen a handful of times. MiXCR was run by TCRdb on the 5' RACE reads, yielding one entry per CDR3 protein. The data show about 150,000 distinct CDR3 sequences, with 15% to 20% seen just once and around 2.5% held by the top ten. V is TRBV28 and J is TRBJ2-7; D is perhaps TRBD1 or TRBD2 (5 bases each). The sequence derives from an adult woman who had mild COVID-19 (a few samples of this study predate the infection). Cell type and time point are not known. Sequenced material: PBMCs or a T cell subset sorted from them (not recorded which). CDR3 DNA sequence: TGTGCCAGCAGGCCTGCGAGGGGCTCCTACGAGCAGTACTTC. Its translation is CASRPARGSYEQYF.